This record looks at one TCR beta chain sequence and its context. The target antigen is unknown. The data derive from a study of T cell responses to AZD1222 COVID-19 vaccine. As for the study in general: Second-dose schedules of about 4 or about 12 weeks were combined. Findings of the study overall: Repertoire sampling happened only post peak T cell response. Possibly, clonal diversity was underestimated; donors were largely white British and included more females. Spike-specific TCR breadth and depth rose after two AZD1222 doses.

Trimming cost V 3 bases and J 5 bases, with 5 bases left between them. The V gene's germline CDR1 is MNHNS and CDR2 SASEGT. The CDR3 has 12 residues. The protocol was immunoSEQ multiplex PCR, while the TCRdb copy is restricted to in-frame clones and leaves out a portion. The sample has fewer than 150,000 clones; roughly nine tenths are singletons. The sequence was collected from an adult in good health. The V and J genes are TRBV6-1 and TRBJ1-3; no clear D. Sequencing was performed on peripheral blood, taken on day 0 of AZD1222 vaccination. In nucleotides, the CDR3 is TGTGCCAGCAGTGAGGGGAGAAACACCATATATTTT. This translates into CASSEGRNTIYF.